Shown below are 2 T cell receptor beta chains from a single sample sequenced in a study of T cells after posttransplantation cyclophosphamide. Some clones are missing from TCRdb's copy, which holds only in-frame ones; the method was immunoSEQ multiplex PCR. The sample was found to contain roughly 3,000 clones, and every one recurs. Busulfan-fludarabine conditioning, marrow transplant, and cyclophosphamide on days +3 and +4 were administered. Sequencing was performed on PBMCs, taken 84 days after allogeneic stem cell transplant with posttransplant cyclophosphamide. The receptor set was obtained from a female patient in her thirties or forties who received an allogeneic stem cell transplant from a related donor, was CMV-positive, and had no GVHD. Some T cells may trace back to the graft donor.

This clone was detected many times. The V gene is TRBV2, the J gene TRBJ1-1; 9 bases map to TRBD1. After removal of 6 bases from V and 7 bases from J, the junction contained 12 bases not matched to a gene. The CDR3 is 15 residues long. Germline values: CDR1 SNHLY, CDR2 FYNNEI. In DNA, the CDR3 is TGTGCCAGCAGCACGACCGGGACAGGGATTGGTGAAGCTTTCTTT. Translation gives CASSTTGTGIGEAFF.

The chain employs TRBV6-1 and TRBJ2-4, with D possibly matching TRBD1 (5 bases). The CDR3 has 18 amino acids. Germline-derived CDR1 and CDR2 are MNHNS and SASEGT. V lost 2 bases, J lost 0 bases, and 17 bases lay in between. CDR3 protein: CASSESLGQGLAKNIQYF. The CDR3 DNA sequence: TGTGCCAGCAGTGAAAGTTTAGGGCAGGGCCTAGCCAAAAACATTCAGTACTTC.